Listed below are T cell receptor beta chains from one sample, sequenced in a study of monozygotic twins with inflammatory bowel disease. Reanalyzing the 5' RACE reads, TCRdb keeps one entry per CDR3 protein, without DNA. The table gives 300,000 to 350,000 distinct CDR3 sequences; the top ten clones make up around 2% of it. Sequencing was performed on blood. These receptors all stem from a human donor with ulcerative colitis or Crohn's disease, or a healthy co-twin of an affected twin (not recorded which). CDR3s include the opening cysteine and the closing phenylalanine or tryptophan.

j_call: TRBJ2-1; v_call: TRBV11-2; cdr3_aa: CASSTPGLAGGKFSYNEQFF
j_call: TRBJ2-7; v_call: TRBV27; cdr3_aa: CASRELAASSYEQYF
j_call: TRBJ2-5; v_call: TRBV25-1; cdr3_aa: CASSDSLQFQETQYF
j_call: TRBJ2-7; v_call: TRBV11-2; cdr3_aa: CASSLDPLGQGSSYEQYF
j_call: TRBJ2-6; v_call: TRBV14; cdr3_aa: CASSQGKGHSGANVLTF
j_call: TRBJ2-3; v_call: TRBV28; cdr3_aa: CASSNEVNTQYF
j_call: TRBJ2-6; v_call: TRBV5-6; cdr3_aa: CASAIYRIDAGANVLTF
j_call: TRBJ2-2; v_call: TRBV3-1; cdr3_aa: CASSRRATRSTGELFF
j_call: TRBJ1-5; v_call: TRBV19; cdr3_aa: CASSIWGQPQHF
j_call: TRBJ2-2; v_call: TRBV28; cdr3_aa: CASSLSLNTGELFF
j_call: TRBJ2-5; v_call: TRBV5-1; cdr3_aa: CASSLFMTGQETQYF
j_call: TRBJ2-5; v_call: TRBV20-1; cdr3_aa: CSARILRKETQYF
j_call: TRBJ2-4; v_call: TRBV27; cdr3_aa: CASQTGRIQYF
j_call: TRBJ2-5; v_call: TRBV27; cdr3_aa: CASSTWNAGTQETQYF
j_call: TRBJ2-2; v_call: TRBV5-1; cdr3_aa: CASSLEASPNTGELFF
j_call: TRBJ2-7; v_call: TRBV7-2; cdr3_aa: CASSPKGLSYEQYF
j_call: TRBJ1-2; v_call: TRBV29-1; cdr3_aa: CSVEGPGQGATF
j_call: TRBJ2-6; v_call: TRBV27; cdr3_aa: CASSSGGGSGANVLTF
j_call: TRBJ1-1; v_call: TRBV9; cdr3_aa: CASSVTVNTEAFF
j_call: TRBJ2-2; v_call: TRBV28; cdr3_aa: CASSLGNGGELFF
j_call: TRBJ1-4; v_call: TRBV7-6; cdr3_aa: CASNIGDEKLFF
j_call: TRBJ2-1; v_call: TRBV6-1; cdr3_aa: CASSTPSGDSYNEQFF
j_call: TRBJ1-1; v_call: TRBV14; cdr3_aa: CASSHSGRAFF
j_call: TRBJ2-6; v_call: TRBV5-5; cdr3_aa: CASSLEGTHGANVLTF
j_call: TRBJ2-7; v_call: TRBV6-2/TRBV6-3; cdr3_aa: CASSYSARDRSYEQYF
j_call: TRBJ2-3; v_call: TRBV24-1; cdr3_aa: CATSDPMGLAGDTDTQYF
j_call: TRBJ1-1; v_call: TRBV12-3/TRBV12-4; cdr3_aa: CASRLVRGTEAFF
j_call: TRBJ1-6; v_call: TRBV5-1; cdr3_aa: CASSSDVLNSPLHF
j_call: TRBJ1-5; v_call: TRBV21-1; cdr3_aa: CASSLQGVGNQPQHF
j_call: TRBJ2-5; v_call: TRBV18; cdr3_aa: CASSPLPGEKETQYF
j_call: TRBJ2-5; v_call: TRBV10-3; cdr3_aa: CASSGRVREETQYF
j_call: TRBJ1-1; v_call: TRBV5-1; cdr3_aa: CASSATGTGFTEAFF
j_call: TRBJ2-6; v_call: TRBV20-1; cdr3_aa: CSASGGEGSGANVLTF
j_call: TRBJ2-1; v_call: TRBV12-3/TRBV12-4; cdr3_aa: CASSSGGLEQFF
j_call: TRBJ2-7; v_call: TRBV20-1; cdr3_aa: CSASDRDSYEQYF
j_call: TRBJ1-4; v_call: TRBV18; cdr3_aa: CASSLSPQGGEKLFF
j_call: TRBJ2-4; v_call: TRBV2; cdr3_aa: CASSEGVVAKTKNIQYF
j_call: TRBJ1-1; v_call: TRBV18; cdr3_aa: CASSPQVGGTEAFF
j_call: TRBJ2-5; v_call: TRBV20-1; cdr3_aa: CSARPGTSEETQYF
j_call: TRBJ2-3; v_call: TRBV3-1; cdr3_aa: CASSRASGVSTDTQYF
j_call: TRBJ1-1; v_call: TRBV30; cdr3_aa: CAWRIQGNTEAFF
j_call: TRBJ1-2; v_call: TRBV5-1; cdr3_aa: CASSFGDRRDGYTF
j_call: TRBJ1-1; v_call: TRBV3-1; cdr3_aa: CASSLGRLLAAEAFF
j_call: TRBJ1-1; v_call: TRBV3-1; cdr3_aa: CASTRGQGAVGTEAFF
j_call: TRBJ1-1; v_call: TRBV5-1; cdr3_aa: CASRSNPGWADTEAFF
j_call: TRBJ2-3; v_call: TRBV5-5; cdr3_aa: CASGTGQSTDTQYF
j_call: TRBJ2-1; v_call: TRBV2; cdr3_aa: CAIQPLDGGYNNEQFF
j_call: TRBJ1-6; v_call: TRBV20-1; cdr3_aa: CSARSTGEVYNSPLHF
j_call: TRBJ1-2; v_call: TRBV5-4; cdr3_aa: CASSLSPLANYGYTF
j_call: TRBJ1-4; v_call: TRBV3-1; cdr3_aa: CASSQINEKLFF
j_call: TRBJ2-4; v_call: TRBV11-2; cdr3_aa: CASVSFGTSGSGGKNIQYF
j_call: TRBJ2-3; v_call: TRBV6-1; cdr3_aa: CASSGTGLFTDTQYF
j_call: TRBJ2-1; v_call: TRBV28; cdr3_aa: CASSSGAPANNEQFF
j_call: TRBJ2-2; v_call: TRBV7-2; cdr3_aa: CASSFTVLTGELFF
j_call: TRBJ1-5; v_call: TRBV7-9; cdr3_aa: CASSSGQPNQPQHF